This is a list of T cell receptor beta chains from one sample in a study of T cell repertoires in cytomegalovirus infection. TCRdb re-analysed the reads in MiXCR, keeping a single row per CDR3 protein. The sample has fewer than 300,000 distinct CDR3 sequences, roughly 23% seen once. Sequencing was performed on PBMCs. The receptors derive from a human donor in good health (CMV status not recorded). Some clones in this sample may be carry-over from other donors' samples. CDR3s include the opening cysteine and the closing phenylalanine or tryptophan. The D gene is left open where the match is weak. Part of the rows lack a size; the others show once, few, many or a class for expanded clones.

J: TRBJ2-1; size: -; V: TRBV4-2; D: TRBD2; DNA: TGTGCCAGCAGCCAAGATGCCCGGGGGGGATACAATGAGCAGTTCTTC; CDR3: CASSQDARGGYNEQFF
J: TRBJ1-5; size: few; V: TRBV7-2; D: -; DNA: TGTGCCAGCAGCTCCGGACAGAATCAGCCCCAGCATTTT; CDR3: CASSSGQNQPQHF
J: TRBJ1-5; size: few; V: TRBV4-1; D: -; DNA: TGCGCCAGCAGCCAAGATCTCGCCTGGCCTCAGCCCCAGCATTTT; CDR3: CASSQDLAWPQPQHF
J: TRBJ1-1; size: -; V: TRBV29-1; D: -; DNA: TGCAGCTCCCGGGGGGGGAACACTGAAGCTTTCTTT; CDR3: CSSRGGNTEAFF
J: TRBJ2-1; size: -; V: TRBV7-2; D: TRBD2; DNA: TGTGCCAGCAGCCATAGCGGGGGGGCGGGTGGTGAGCAGTTCTTC; CDR3: CASSHSGGAGGEQFF
J: TRBJ1-6; size: many; V: TRBV7-2; D: TRBD1; DNA: TGTGCCAGCAGCTTAGGCGGGGCAGGGGGATCATCACCCCTCCACTTT; CDR3: CASSLGGAGGSSPLHF
J: TRBJ2-1; size: few; V: TRBV7-2; D: TRBD1; DNA: TGTGCCAGCAGCTTACAGGGGGCGTCGGGTGAGCAGTTCTTC; CDR3: CASSLQGASGEQFF
J: TRBJ2-7; size: few; V: TRBV20-1; D: -; DNA: TGCAGTGCTCTCGACCGGACTCGGGGCTACGAGCAGTACTTC; CDR3: CSALDRTRGYEQYF
J: TRBJ2-3; size: many; V: TRBV7-2; D: -; DNA: TGTGCCAGCAGCTTAAGAGGACAGAGAAACACAGATACGCAGTATTTT; CDR3: CASSLRGQRNTDTQYF
J: TRBJ2-1; size: few; V: TRBV2; D: TRBD2; DNA: TGTGCCAGCTCGGGGGGGAGCTCCTACAATGAGCAGTTCTTC; CDR3: CASSGGSSYNEQFF
J: TRBJ1-1; size: many; V: TRBV7-2; D: -; DNA: TGTGCCAGCAGCTTAGATCCGGGCATGAACACTGAAGCTTTCTTT; CDR3: CASSLDPGMNTEAFF
J: TRBJ1-2; size: many; V: TRBV7-2; D: TRBD1; DNA: TGTGCCAGCAGCGAGGGACAGGGTTATGGCTACACCTTC; CDR3: CASSEGQGYGYTF
J: TRBJ1-4; size: few; V: TRBV29-1; D: -; DNA: TGCAGCGTTGAAGTAGAAGAAAGGGGGGACGAAAAACTGTTTTTT; CDR3: CSVEVEERGDEKLFF
J: TRBJ2-2; size: -; V: TRBV6-2/TRBV6-3; D: -; DNA: TGTGCCAGCAGGGAAGGGACCGCCGACGGGGAGCTGTTTTTT; CDR3: CASREGTADGELFF
J: TRBJ1-5; size: -; V: TRBV19; D: -; DNA: TGTGCCAGTAGTGGAAGCCAGAATCAGCCCCAGCATTTT; CDR3: CASSGSQNQPQHF
J: TRBJ2-4; size: -; V: TRBV7-9; D: -; DNA: TGTGCCAGCAGCGCTACTGGCCGACTCAAAAACATTCAGTACTTC; CDR3: CASSATGRLKNIQYF
J: TRBJ2-5; size: -; V: TRBV4-1; D: TRBD2; DNA: TGTGCCAGCAGCTATTGGGCGGGAGAAGTGGAGACCCAGTACTTC; CDR3: CASSYWAGEVETQYF
J: TRBJ1-5; size: few; V: TRBV6-2/TRBV6-3; D: -; DNA: TGTGCCAGCAGTTATTTACAGGGCGACAATCAGCCCCAGCATTTT; CDR3: CASSYLQGDNQPQHF
J: TRBJ2-7; size: -; V: TRBV7-2; D: -; DNA: TGTGCCAGCAGCTTAGAGGGTAGCCACGAGCAGTACTTC; CDR3: CASSLEGSHEQYF
J: TRBJ2-7; size: few; V: TRBV18; D: -; DNA: TGTGCCAGCTCACCCCCAGGGGGTTGGGGGGGCTACGAGCAGTACTTC; CDR3: CASSPPGGWGGYEQYF
J: TRBJ2-7; size: -; V: TRBV28; D: -; DNA: TGTGCCAGCAGGGGGTTACTGCGAGAGCAGTACTTC; CDR3: CASRGLLREQYF
J: TRBJ2-7; size: -; V: TRBV6-5; D: TRBD2; DNA: TGTGCCAGCAGTTACTATAGCGGGAGTAACGAGCAGTACTTC; CDR3: CASSYYSGSNEQYF
J: TRBJ2-7; size: -; V: TRBV12-3/TRBV12-4; D: TRBD1; DNA: TGTGCCAGCAGCCGGGACAGCTACTCCTACGAGCAGTACTTC; CDR3: CASSRDSYSYEQYF
J: TRBJ1-1; size: -; V: TRBV28; D: -; DNA: TGTGCAAGCATACCCCCTTGGAACATGAACACTGAAGCTTTCTTT; CDR3: CASIPPWNMNTEAFF
J: TRBJ1-1; size: -; V: TRBV29-1; D: TRBD1; DNA: TGCAGCGTTCTCGGACAGGGCAATTTGATCTTGGGCACTGAAGCTTTCTTT; CDR3: CSVLGQGNLILGTEAFF
J: TRBJ1-2; size: few; V: TRBV5-1; D: -; DNA: TGCGCCAGCAGCTTGAGTCACTCAGATGGCTACACCTTC; CDR3: CASSLSHSDGYTF
J: TRBJ1-2; size: -; V: TRBV20-1; D: -; DNA: TGCAGTGCTAGAGATAGAGCGGCTCCTTATGGCTACACCTTC; CDR3: CSARDRAAPYGYTF
J: TRBJ1-1; size: few; V: TRBV7-2; D: -; DNA: TGTGCCAGCAGCTTACAACGGTCTCGTGAAGCTTTCTTT; CDR3: CASSLQRSREAFF
J: TRBJ1-1; size: few; V: TRBV29-1; D: -; DNA: TGCAGCGTTGAAGACTACGGGTCGAAAGCTTTCTTT; CDR3: CSVEDYGSKAFF
J: TRBJ2-3; size: -; V: TRBV7-2; D: TRBD2; DNA: TGTGCCAGCAGCTCCTCTAGCGGGGGGGCCGGTACGCAGTATTTT; CDR3: CASSSSSGGAGTQYF